A single sample is the source of the 20 T cell receptor beta chains below, sequenced in a study of type 1 regulatory T cells. TCRdb fed the reads into MiXCR, producing one record per CDR3 protein. The table shows approximately 43,000 distinct CDR3 sequences, with 12% occurring only once. No antigens are known for them. Sequencing input: cultured non-Tr1 T cells, either the whole culture or a sorted T cell fraction (not recorded which). The receptors shown here come from a human donor in good health.

This clonotype has more than one count but fewer than ten. V is TRBV5-6 and J is TRBJ2-6; tentative D call: TRBD1 (6 bases). V was clipped by 0 bases and J by 0 bases, with 10 bases between them. Germline V gene sequence: CDR1 SGHDT, CDR2 YYEEEE. This CDR3 contains 17 residues. This CDR3 reads CASSLVGDNSGANVLTF. The CDR3 DNA sequence: TGTGCCAGCAGCTTGGTCGGGGACAACTCTGGGGCCAACGTCCTGACTTTC.

This clonotype occurred many times. The chain uses TRBV5-1 and TRBJ2-2, with D unresolved. The V end lost 1 base, the J end lost 0 bases, and 10 bases lay between the germline ends. CDR1 is SGHRS and CDR2 is YFSETQ in the germline V gene. This CDR3 is 16 amino acids long. Here the CDR3 DNA reads TGCGCCAGCAGCTTGCGGACCCCTTCGAACACCGGGGAGCTGTTTTTT. This codes for CASSLRTPSNTGELFF.

Many counts were recorded for this clonotype. J is TRBJ2-7 and V is TRBV6-1; 10 bases are a match to TRBD2. Germline V CDR1 and CDR2: MNHNS, SASEGT. V lost 7 bases and J lost 0; bases outside the gene matches: 9. The CDR3 runs to 16 residues. The CDR3 loop is CASKEMGTSASYEQYF. CDR3 nucleotide sequence: TGTGCCAGCAAAGAGATGGGGACTAGCGCCTCCTACGAGCAGTACTTC.

In this sample, this clonotype turned up many times. The V gene is TRBV29-1, the J gene TRBJ2-7; 8 bases fit TRBD1. The germline V gene encodes CDR1 SQVTM and CDR2 ANQGSEA. Trimming took 7 bases from V and 4 from J; bases not matched to a gene: 12. The CDR3 loop spans 14 amino acids. The CDR3 reads CSAGPGGARYEQYF. In DNA, the CDR3 is TGCAGCGCTGGGCCAGGGGGCGCACGTTACGAGCAGTACTTC.

This clonotype was counted at least ten times. The chain has TRBV20-1 and TRBJ2-7, with D maybe TRBD2 (5 bases). The CDR3 is made up of 13 amino acids. Trimming pared 5 bases from V and 6 bases from J, leaving 17 bases between. Germline lookup yields CDR1 DFQATT and CDR2 SNEGSKA (reference sequence). CDR3 in DNA: TGCAGTGCTCTGGGGAGTTTGACCGGCGAGCAGTACTTC. This sequence encodes CSALGSLTGEQYF.

This clonotype was picked up many times. The V gene is TRBV7-2, the J gene TRBJ1-5; the D is unclear. V was cut by 1 base and J by 2 bases, with 3 bases left in between. The CDR3 sequence is 13 residues long. Looked up from germline, CDR1 is SGHTA and CDR2 is FQGNSA. CDR3 residues: CASSLDGNQPQHF. For the CDR3, the DNA is TGTGCCAGCAGCTTAGACGGCAATCAGCCCCAGCATTTT.

This chain uses TRBV5-1 with TRBJ1-1; D is perhaps TRBD1 (5 bases). The CDR3 loop spans 14 amino acids. From germline, CDR1 is SGHRS and CDR2 YFSETQ. Trimming removed 3 bases at V and 6 bases at J, with 15 bases between. For the CDR3, the DNA is TGCGCCAGCAGCTACCAGGGTGGGAAGGCTGAAGCTTTCTTT. It translates to CASSYQGGKAEAFF.

Many counts were recorded for this clonotype. The chain recombines TRBV7-8 with TRBJ2-7; 8 positions agree with TRBD1. This CDR3 spans 13 amino acids. Germline V CDR1 and CDR2: SGHVS, FQNEAQ. The V gene end was trimmed by 5 bases and the J gene end by 12 bases; junction bases not matched to a gene: 12. The CDR3 bases are TGTGCCAGCAGCCGACAAGAGGACAGGGATCGGTACTTC. Translated: CASSRQEDRDRYF. Full variable domain (rest looked up from reference TRBV7-8 and TRBJ2-7): GAGVSQSPRYKVAKRGQDVALRCDPISGHVSLFWYQQALGQGPEFLTYFQNEAQLDKSGLPSDRFFAERPEGSVSTLKIQRTQQEDSAVYLCASSRQEDRDRYFGPGTRLTVT.

This clonotype was seen ten or more times. CDR3 sequence (DNA): TGTGCCAGCAGCTTAGGCAGGGGGGAGACCCAGTACTTC. Protein sequence: CASSLGRGETQYF. The chain is built from TRBV7-6 and TRBJ2-5; 7 bases agree with TRBD1. The CDR3 has 13 residues. The J segment lost 5 bases and the V segment lost 1 base, leaving 1 base of the junction unmatched. Germline V CDR1 and CDR2: SGHVS, FNYEAQ. The entire variable domain, with the rest obtained from reference TRBV7-6 and TRBJ2-5, is as follows: GAGVSQSPRYKVTKRGQDVALRCDPISGHVSLYWYRQALGQGPEFLTYFNYEAQQDKSGLPNDRFSAERPEGSISTLTIQRTEQRDSAMYRCASSLGRGETQYFGPGTRLLVL.

This clonotype was detected ten times or more. V gene TRBV20-1 combines with J gene TRBJ2-7; 10 nucleotides agree with TRBD2. The ends lost 5 bases at V and 2 bases at J; junction bases unmatched: 6. CDR3 length: 14 residues. CDR1 and CDR2 (germline): DFQATT, SNEGSKA (reference sequence). CDR3 residues: CSAFTSGTPYEQYF. CDR3 sequence (DNA): TGCAGTGCTTTCACTAGCGGGACTCCCTACGAGCAGTACTTC.

A few counts support this clonotype. The genes are TRBV6-5 and TRBJ1-1; D might be TRBD1 (5 bases). The CDR3 loop spans 13 amino acids. CDR1 is MNHEY, CDR2 SVGAGI, per germline. With 6 bases removed from V and 11 bases from J, the gap between germline ends came to 19 bases. Here the CDR3 reads CASSNPGMGTAFF. CDR3 DNA: TGTGCCAGCAGCAACCCAGGGATGGGTACGGCTTTCTTT.

This chain connects TRBV12-3 or TRBV12-4 to TRBJ2-1; TRBD2 aligns across 10 bases. The CDR3 runs to 19 residues. Unmatched junction bases numbered 16, after V lost 8 bases and J lost 0 bases. The CDR3 nucleotides are TGTGCCAGCCTCCTTCCACAGCGGGAGGGCCCTTTCTCCTACAATGAGCAGTTCTTC. Translated: CASLLPQREGPFSYNEQFF.

The table lists this clonotype with many counts. The chain is built from TRBV19 and TRBJ2-2, with 10 positions matching TRBD2. Germline V gives CDR1 LNHDA, CDR2 SQIVND (reference sequence). This CDR3 has 15 amino acids. V lost 4 bases to trimming and J lost 1 base; unmatched junction nucleotides: 0. The CDR3 DNA reads TGTGCCAGTAGTAGGACTAGCGGGAACACCGGGGAGCTGTTTTTT. This codes for CASSRTSGNTGELFF.

This clonotype was detected only a few times. CDR3 residues: CASSWGGSSTDTQYF. The CDR3 DNA is TGTGCCAGCAGTTGGGGGGGGAGTAGCACAGATACGCAGTATTTT. This chain joins TRBV6-5 and TRBJ2-3, with 7 bases fitting TRBD2. The CDR3 covers 15 residues. J lost 0 bases, V lost 4 bases, and 4 bases had no gene match. CDR1 and CDR2 (germline): MNHEY, SVGAGI.

This clonotype was seen a handful of times. This chain uses TRBV5-1 with TRBJ2-2; 13 bases line up with TRBD2. Germline lookup yields CDR1 SGHRS and CDR2 YFSETQ. V shed 3 bases, J shed 4 bases, and the junction held 3 bases outside the gene matches. This CDR3 comprises 16 residues. In DNA form, the CDR3 reads TGCGCCAGCAGCTCCCGGACTAGCGGGGGCACCGGGGAGCTGTTTTTT. Encoded protein: CASSSRTSGGTGELFF.

In its sample, this clonotype was seen many times. CDR3 loop: CAWTRQGEGGYTF. The CDR3 DNA reads TGTGCCTGGACTCGACAGGGCGAAGGTGGCTACACCTTC. This chain joins TRBV30 and TRBJ1-2; 7 nucleotides agree with TRBD1. This CDR3 comprises 13 residues. V lost 4 bases to trimming and J lost 7 bases; unmatched junction nucleotides: 9. Germline lookup yields CDR1 GTSNPN and CDR2 SVGIG (reference sequence).

The chain has TRBV6-1 and TRBJ1-1; D unclear. The germline CDR1 and CDR2 sequences are MNHNS and SASEGT. The CDR3 totals 13 residues. The germline V and J ends were trimmed by 3 bases and 1 base, with 6 bases remaining between them. The CDR3 spells CASSEKPNTEAFF. The CDR3 coding sequence is TGTGCCAGCAGTGAGAAACCGAACACTGAAGCTTTCTTT.

The V and J genes are TRBV3-1 and TRBJ2-6; D is uncertain. Germline V gene sequence: CDR1 LGHDT, CDR2 YNNKEL (reference sequence). The length of the CDR3 is 15 residues. The V and J ends lost 2 bases and 0 bases respectively, with 5 bases between them. CDR3 amino acids: CASSQTGSGANVLTF. The CDR3, as DNA: TGTGCCAGCAGCCAAACGGGCTCTGGGGCCAACGTCCTGACTTTC.

The rearrangement uses TRBV25-1 and TRBJ2-7, with 9 bases identical to TRBD2. V gave up 2 bases and J gave up 0 bases; unmatched junction bases: 2. Per germline, CDR1 MGHDK and CDR2 SYGVNS. There are 15 residues in the CDR3. CDR3 in amino acids: CASSERSGSSYEQYF. CDR3 DNA: TGTGCCAGCAGTGAACGTAGCGGGAGCTCCTACGAGCAGTACTTC.

Many counts were recorded for this clonotype. This rearrangement joins TRBV5-1 to TRBJ2-7, with D maybe TRBD1 (7 bases). Germline V gene sequence: CDR1 SGHRS, CDR2 YFSETQ. The CDR3 extends over 14 amino acids. The V gene lost 3 bases and the J gene lost 6 bases, with 16 bases spanning the gap. The CDR3 DNA sequence: TGCGCCAGCAGCTGGGCCCAGGGGGGTGGCGAGCAGTACTTC. As protein: CASSWAQGGGEQYF. Using reference TRBV5-1 and TRBJ2-7 for the parts outside the CDR3, the full variable domain is KAGVTQTPRYLIKTRGQQVTLSCSPISGHRSVSWYQQTPGQGLQFLFEYFSETQRNKGNFPGRFSGRQFSNSRSEMNVSTLELGDSALYLCASSWAQGGGEQYFGPGTRLTVT.